This T cell receptor (beta chain) was sequenced for a study of cytomegalovirus exposure and HLA in healthy donors. Note on this clone: Other DNA sequences in the same sample also yield this CDR3.

The CDR3 runs to 13 residues. With 5 bases clipped from V and 4 bases from J, the junction kept 2 bases outside the gene matches. CDR1 is SGHTA, CDR2 FQGNSA, per germline. PCR used 60 Vbeta primers and 13 Jbeta primers. Clones were read by immunoSEQ multiplex PCR, and TCRdb kept only the in-frame ones, dropping some. The profile covers 150,000 or so clones, with just under 80% appearing a single time and 1% taken by the ten largest. The chain couples TRBV7-2 to TRBJ1-2, with TRBD1 matching 9 bases. This sequence originates from a woman aged 50 to 60 in good health and CMV-seropositive. The sequencing sample was made of PBMCs. DNA of the CDR3: TGTGCCAGCAGCCCGGGACAGGGCTATGGCTACACCTTC. It translates to CASSPGQGYGYTF.